Sequencing of this TCR beta chain was carried out in a study of lymphopenia after photon versus proton radiotherapy. Measured with immunoSEQ multiplex PCR; TCRdb has only the in-frame clones, and not every one. The sample includes 20,000 to 25,000 clones, 75% to 90% of them seen just once. Notes on the study in general: A bigger post-nadir fall in TCR diversity correlated inversely with survival time in deceased patients. Relative stability marked proton patients; photon patients lost diversity and naive cells. Survival link was tested only in deceased patients; proton benefit remains a possibility. After the lymphocyte nadir, photon-treated repertoires showed oligoclonal expansion, especially of CD8+ Temra cells.

This clone was detected only a few times. Its antigen is not known. The source of this sequence is a man aged 55-75 years with pancreatic cancer. The sequences come from peripheral blood, collected from a patient treated with photon-based radiotherapy.

CDR3 sequence reads: CASREGQVNQPQHF. In DNA, the CDR3 is TGCGCCAGCAGGGAGGGACAGGTCAATCAGCCCCAGCATTTT. V gene TRBV10-2 combines with J gene TRBJ1-5; TRBD1 matches 8 bases. Germline V gene lookup returns CDR1 WSHSY and CDR2 SAAADI. Trimming took 6 bases from V and 3 from J; bases not matched to a gene: 4. This CDR3 is 14 amino acids long.